What follows are 18 T cell receptor beta chains derived from one specimen sequenced in a study of T cell responses to AZD1222 COVID-19 vaccine. This table comes from immunoSEQ multiplex PCR, and its TCRdb copy is limited to in-frame clones, with some not included. The sample has over 150,000 clones; around 88% are singletons. Source: peripheral blood, taken 28 days after the second AZD1222 dose. The receptors were sampled from an adult who received the AZD1222 COVID-19 vaccine.

The chain has TRBV27 and TRBJ1-5; TRBD1 might be the D (6 bases). Germline loops: CDR1 MNHEY, CDR2 SMNVEV (reference sequence). V was cut by 6 bases and J by 4 bases, with 13 bases left in between. The CDR3 is 14 amino acids. Here the CDR3 reads CASRPIGGNQPQHF. The CDR3 nucleotides are TGTGCCAGCAGACCTATAGGGGGGAATCAGCCCCAGCATTTT.

This sequence joins TRBV10-2 and TRBJ2-7; perhaps TRBD2 as D (7 bases). The CDR3 is made up of 13 amino acids. Germline CDR1 and CDR2: WSHSY and SAAADI. Trimming removed 5 bases from V and 2 bases from J, with 10 bases in between. The CDR3 loop reads CASSSGGAYEQYF. As DNA, the CDR3 is TGCGCCAGCAGTTCGGGGGGCGCCTACGAGCAGTACTTC.

The rearrangement uses TRBV12-5 and TRBJ2-3; D uncertain. Trimming took 6 bases from V and 2 from J, leaving 18 bases between them. The germline V gene has CDR1 LGHNT and CDR2 FRNRAP. This CDR3 has 16 residues. In DNA, the CDR3 is TGTGCTAGTGGACCCCGGTATGGCTCTTTCACAGATACGCAGTATTTT. Residues: CASGPRYGSFTDTQYF. The full variable domain, its missing parts supplied by reference TRBV12-5 and TRBJ2-3, is DARVTQTPRHKVTEMGQEVTMRCQPILGHNTVFWYRQTMMQGLELLAYFRNRAPLDDSGMPKDRFSAEMPDATLATLKIQPSEPRDSAVYFCASGPRYGSFTDTQYFGPGTRLTVL.

This clone was seen a handful of times. CDR3 nucleotides: TGTGCCAGCAGCTTGTTGTTGGCAGGGAACTATGGCTACACCTTC. It yields the protein CASSLLLAGNYGYTF. This chain links TRBV5-4 with TRBJ1-2; tentative D call: TRBD1 (5 bases). The CDR3 totals 15 residues. The V end lost 1 base, the J end lost 2 bases, and 12 bases lay between the germline ends. Germline CDR1 is SGHNT and CDR2 is YYREEE (reference sequence).

The chain links TRBV6-2 or TRBV6-3 to TRBJ1-2, with a possible D match to TRBD1 (6 bases). There are 13 residues in the CDR3. The V gene's germline CDR1 is MNHEY and CDR2 SVGEGT. V shed 5 bases and J shed 3 bases, with 10 bases lying between them. CDR3 nucleotide sequence: TGTGCCAGCAGTGCACAGGGATACTATGGCTACACCTTC. The encoded protein is CASSAQGYYGYTF.

This rearrangement joins TRBV5-5 to TRBJ2-7, with D tentatively TRBD1 or TRBD2 (5 bases each). Trimming shortened V by 5 bases and J by 3 bases, and 18 bases separated the two germline ends. There are 15 residues in the CDR3. Germline CDR1 is SGHKS and CDR2 is YYEKEE (reference sequence). The CDR3 DNA sequence: TGTGCCAGCAGACCATGGGTGGGGACCCACTACGAGCAGTACTTC. Translation: CASRPWVGTHYEQYF.

This chain uses TRBV6-2 or TRBV6-3 with TRBJ2-7, with a tentative D call TRBD2 (6 bases). The length of the CDR3 is 17 residues. Per germline, CDR1 MNHEY and CDR2 SVGEGT. Trimming removed 1 base from V and 1 base from J, with 17 bases in between. CDR3 sequence: CASSYWAVGRGSYEQYF. CDR3 nucleotide sequence: TGTGCCAGCAGTTACTGGGCGGTCGGGCGGGGATCCTACGAGCAGTACTTC.

In DNA form, the CDR3 reads TGTGCCAGCAGCCAGGTCGCTAACTATGGCTACACCTTC. It specifies CASSQVANYGYTF. This sequence joins TRBV14 and TRBJ1-2, with unresolved D. Germline V lookup: CDR1 SGHDN, CDR2 FVKESK. There are 13 residues in the CDR3. Trimming pared 3 bases from V and 0 bases from J, leaving 5 bases between.

The chain couples TRBV9 to TRBJ1-6; D might be TRBD1 (6 bases). Germline assignment: CDR1 SGDLS and CDR2 YYNGEE. The V end lost 2 bases, the J end lost 9 bases, and 15 bases lay between the germline ends. This CDR3 is 15 amino acids long. This CDR3 is CASSVDETGFSPLHF. CDR3 DNA: TGTGCCAGCAGCGTCGACGAGACAGGATTTTCACCCCTCCACTTT.

The chain couples TRBV6-5 to TRBJ1-4; 8 bases are a match to TRBD1. J gave up 10 bases and V 5 bases, and 3 bases lay outside the gene matches. This CDR3 region has 12 residues. Per the germline V gene, CDR1 is MNHEY and CDR2 is SVGAGI. Here the CDR3 reads CASSTGTGKLFF. CDR3 coding DNA: TGTGCCAGCAGTACCGGGACAGGAAAACTGTTTTTT.

The chain links TRBV10-2 to TRBJ1-3, with TRBD1 matching over 7 bases. There are 14 residues in the CDR3. V lost 7 bases, J lost 0 bases, and 3 bases stayed unmatched. Germline lookup yields CDR1 WSHSY and CDR2 SAAADI. CDR3 DNA: TGCGCCAGCACACAGGGGAGCTCTGGAAACACCATATATTTT. This sequence encodes CASTQGSSGNTIYF.

V is TRBV6-5 and J is TRBJ2-1; no definite D call. This CDR3 is built from 13 residues. CDR1 MNHEY and CDR2 SVGAGI come from the germline V gene. Trimming removed 2 bases at V and 5 bases at J, with 7 bases between. The CDR3 reads CASSYNRDNEQFF. The DNA of the CDR3 is TGTGCCAGCAGTTACAATCGGGACAATGAGCAGTTCTTC.

The V call is TRBV19, the J call TRBJ1-2, with 8 bases that match TRBD1. CDR3 length: 15 amino acids. Germline V gives CDR1 LNHDA, CDR2 SQIVND (reference sequence). V was pared by 4 bases and J by 0 bases, with 4 bases of the junction left unmatched. CDR3 coding DNA: TGTGCCAGTAGTAGACAGGGGCGATCTAACTATGGCTACACCTTC. Its translation is CASSRQGRSNYGYTF. Full variable domain (missing parts from reference TRBV19 and TRBJ1-2): DGGITQSPKYLFRKEGQNVTLSCEQNLNHDAMYWYRQDPGQGLRLIYYSQIVNDFQKGDIAEGYSVSREKKESFPLTVTSAQKNPTAFYLCASSRQGRSNYGYTFGSGTRLTVV.

This clone was counted once. The chain combines TRBV11-2 with TRBJ2-5, with D maybe TRBD2 (6 bases). Germline CDR1 reads SGHAT; CDR2 reads FQNNGV. The CDR3 contains 15 residues. Trimming cost V 6 bases and J 2 bases, with 16 bases left between them. CDR3 DNA sequence: TGTGCCAGCAGGAAGCCGGGGGAATTTCAAGAGACCCAGTACTTC. It yields the protein CASRKPGEFQETQYF.

CDR3 amino acids: CASSRTANTEAFF. CDR3 DNA: TGTGCCAGCTCCCGGACGGCGAACACTGAAGCTTTCTTT. V and J are TRBV18 and TRBJ1-1; no definite D call. The V gene lost 6 bases and the J gene lost 1 base, with 9 bases spanning the gap. The CDR3 has 13 residues. CDR1 is KGHSH and CDR2 is LQKENI in the germline V gene.

This clone appeared a single time. This sequence joins TRBV19 and TRBJ1-1, with D perhaps TRBD1 (5 bases). V was cut by 4 bases and J by 1 base, with 16 bases left in between. The CDR3 spans 16 residues. Germline-derived CDR1 and CDR2 are LNHDA and SQIVND (reference sequence). CDR3 nucleotide sequence: TGTGCCAGTAGTACCCCGCAGCGAGGGACGAACACTGAAGCTTTCTTT. As protein: CASSTPQRGTNTEAFF.

This clone has just one count. The rearrangement links TRBV5-4 to TRBJ1-2, with 7 bases identical to TRBD1. Germline V lookup: CDR1 SGHNT, CDR2 YYREEE (reference sequence). V lost 0 bases to trimming and J lost 8 bases; unmatched junction nucleotides: 7. The CDR3 length is 14 residues. CDR3 nucleotides: TGTGCCAGCAGCTTGGACAGGGGATACGGGGGCTACACCTTC. Translated, it gives CASSLDRGYGGYTF.

The CDR3 loop is CASSVGVLASGEQYF. CDR3 coding DNA: TGTGCCAGCAGCGTAGGGGTCCTTGCCTCGGGCGAGCAGTACTTC. This rearrangement joins TRBV9 to TRBJ2-7, with D uncertain. Germline CDR1 SGDLS, CDR2 YYNGEE. This CDR3 contains 15 residues. Trimming stripped 0 bases from V and 6 bases from J, with 16 bases between.